The 13 T cell receptor beta chains listed next were all sequenced from one sample in a study of OX40 agonist ivuxolimab in advanced cancers. Sequencing used immunoSEQ multiplex PCR; TCRdb keeps in-frame clones, though not all of them. Altogether approximately 94,000 clones are present, more than 85% being singletons, with the ten largest covering approximately 3.6%. The sample was CD4+ or CD8+ T cells sorted from blood, taken in a trial of the OX40 agonist ivuxolimab. Every receptor here comes from an adult with an advanced solid tumor such as melanoma, head and neck, liver or kidney cancer.

The rearrangement links TRBV10-2 to TRBJ2-7; D unresolved. Germline CDR1 and CDR2: WSHSY and SAAADI. The CDR3 has 13 residues. V was pared by 3 bases and J by 2 bases, with 8 bases between. CDR3: CASSDGRAYEQYF. CDR3 nucleotides: TGCGCCAGCAGTGACGGTAGGGCCTACGAGCAGTACTTC.

In its sample, this clone was seen once. The CDR3, as DNA: TGCAGCGTGGGGGTCATAGGTAAAGGAGAGACCCAGTACTTC. It yields the protein CSVGVIGKGETQYF. The rearrangement links TRBV29-1 to TRBJ2-5; D may be TRBD1 or TRBD2 (5 bases each). The germline V gene encodes CDR1 SQVTM and CDR2 ANQGSEA. The length of the CDR3 is 14 residues. The V and J ends lost 6 bases and 4 bases respectively, with 18 bases between them.

The V gene is TRBV28, the J gene TRBJ2-5, with D hard to call. The ends were cut back, 5 bases at V and 1 base at J, with 11 bases in the middle. The CDR3 runs 14 residues. CDR1 is MDHEN and CDR2 is SYDVKM in the germline V gene. CDR3 loop: CASSAKGLQETQYF. CDR3 nucleotide sequence: TGTGCCAGCAGTGCGAAGGGCCTCCAAGAGACCCAGTACTTC.

The rearrangement links TRBV6-4 to TRBJ1-5, with D unclear. The CDR3 spans 15 residues. Germline V gives CDR1 MRHNA, CDR2 SNTAGT. V shed 2 bases and J shed 5 bases, with 13 bases lying between them. The CDR3 nucleotides read TGTGCCAGCAGTGACACCTGGACGGAATATCAGCCCCAGCATTTT. Amino acids: CASSDTWTEYQPQHF.

The chain employs TRBV5-8 and TRBJ2-1, with D perhaps given as TRBD1 or TRBD2 (8 bases each). The CDR3 is 19 residues long. Germline lookup yields CDR1 SGHTS and CDR2 YDEGEE. Trimming took 3 bases from V and 3 from J, leaving 25 bases between them. Here the CDR3 reads CASSSDRVTGREDYNEQFF. CDR3 nucleotide sequence: TGTGCCAGCAGCTCGGACAGGGTAACTGGGCGGGAGGACTACAATGAGCAGTTCTTC.

The chain uses TRBV27 and TRBJ2-1, with a weak D call TRBD1 (5 bases). This CDR3 is built from 13 residues. From germline, CDR1 is MNHEY and CDR2 SMNVEV (reference sequence). V lost 3 bases, J lost 5 bases, and 8 bases lay in between. This chain's CDR3 is CASSFRVHNEQFF. CDR3 nucleotide sequence: TGTGCCAGCAGTTTCAGGGTTCACAATGAGCAGTTCTTC.

The chain links TRBV10-1 to TRBJ2-7; D not certain. CDR1 is WNHNN, CDR2 SYGVQD, per germline (reference sequence). The CDR3 is 13 amino acids. V lost 3 bases and J lost 9, with 15 bases in between. CDR3 in amino acids: CASSDFQGSGQYF. The DNA of the CDR3 is TGCGCCAGCAGTGATTTTCAAGGCTCAGGGCAGTACTTC.

The chain combines TRBV2 with TRBJ2-2; 7 bases are a match to TRBD1. The CDR3 extends over 16 amino acids. The germline CDR1 and CDR2 sequences are SNHLY and FYNNEI. V shed 3 bases and J 0 bases; nucleotides not matched to a gene: 4. The CDR3 reads CASSDWDSSNTGELFF. The CDR3 DNA reads as TGTGCCAGCAGTGACTGGGACAGTTCGAACACCGGGGAGCTGTTTTTT.

V and J are TRBV4-1 and TRBJ2-7; tentative D call: TRBD2 (5 bases). Germline V gene lookup returns CDR1 MGHRA and CDR2 YSYEKL. With 0 bases removed from V and 4 bases from J, the gap between germline ends came to 19 bases. CDR3 size: 17 residues. This chain's CDR3 is CASSQDRAGVFGYEQYF. CDR3 in DNA: TGCGCCAGCAGCCAAGATCGGGCGGGTGTATTCGGGTACGAGCAGTACTTC.

This clone has just one count. This rearrangement joins TRBV18 to TRBJ2-7; no definite D call. Germline-derived CDR1 and CDR2 are KGHSH and LQKENI. There are 16 residues in the CDR3. Trimming took 3 bases from V and 0 from J, leaving 15 bases between them. In DNA form, the CDR3 reads TGTGCCAGCTCACCGGGGTATAGTCACAGCTCCTACGAGCAGTACTTC. Translated, it gives CASSPGYSHSSYEQYF.

This clone has just one count. The CDR3 DNA follows: TGTGCCAGCGGGAGACTCAATGAGCAGTTCTTC. Its protein is CASGRLNEQFF. The chain joins TRBV7-9 to TRBJ2-1; D is possibly TRBD2 (5 bases). The germline gives CDR1 SEHNR, CDR2 FQNEAQ (reference sequence). The CDR3 covers 11 residues. Deletions cut 8 bases from V and 6 bases from J, with 8 bases between. The full variable domain, rest sourced from reference TRBV7-9 and TRBJ2-1, is DTGVSQNPRHKITKRGQNVTFRCDPISEHNRLYWYRQTLGQGPEFLTYFQNEAQLEKSRLLSDRFSAERPKGSFSTLEIQRTEQGDSAMYLCASGRLNEQFFGPGTRLTVL.

V is TRBV19 and J is TRBJ1-2; no reliable D call. The CDR3 has 13 amino acids. The germline CDR1 and CDR2 sequences are LNHDA and SQIVND (reference sequence). Trimming pared 1 base from V and 3 bases from J, leaving 6 bases between. The DNA of the CDR3 is TGTGCCAGTAGTATAGGGCCCTACTATGGCTACACCTTC. Translation: CASSIGPYYGYTF.

V and J are TRBV10-3 and TRBJ2-7; D gene unclear. CDR1 and CDR2 from the germline V gene are ENHRY and SYGVKD. Deletions cut 0 bases from V and 5 bases from J, with 5 bases between. The CDR3 has 12 amino acids. The CDR3 DNA reads TGTGCCATCAGTGAGTCGAACCACGAGCAGTACTTC. Protein product: CAISESNHEQYF.